Below, 13 T cell receptor beta chains from the same sample are listed, as sequenced in a study of cytomegalovirus exposure and HLA in healthy donors (dated by TCRdb to the late 2010s). Library generation was performed with the immunoSEQ multiplex PCR assay. In TCRdb, the immuneACCESS table is reduced to in-frame sequences with V and J assigned. These tables do not hold every clone; where another copy was compared, an unresolved V gene accounts for under half, and the others remain unexplained. This sample lists more than 140,000 clones; roughly nine tenths were detected once. 3.3% of the sample comes from the top ten. Sample: PBMCs. These receptors were obtained from a woman aged 18-29 years in good health and CMV-seropositive.

The chain recombines TRBV2 with TRBJ2-1; D gene ambiguous. The CDR3 covers 14 residues. Germline lookup yields CDR1 SNHLY and CDR2 FYNNEI. V was cut by 1 base and J by 8 bases, with 12 bases left in between. CDR3 DNA: TGTGCCAGCAGTGAAGGAGGCCGCGGTTATGAGCAGTTCTTC. Protein: CASSEGGRGYEQFF.

The chain employs TRBV11-3 and TRBJ2-7, with D maybe TRBD1 (5 bases). Germline CDR1 reads SGHNT; CDR2 reads YENEEA. Trimming cost V 4 bases and J 4 bases, with 14 bases left between them. The CDR3 runs to 14 residues. The CDR3 DNA reads TGTGCCAGCAGCTCCGGATCAGGGTCGTACGAGCAGTACTTC. Amino acids: CASSSGSGSYEQYF.

With regard to this clone: Other DNA sequences from this sample encode an identical CDR3 as well. This chain joins TRBV9 and TRBJ1-4, with TRBD1 as a possible D gene (5 bases). This CDR3 has 15 amino acids. Trimming took 0 bases from V and 0 from J, leaving 6 bases between them. The germline V gene has CDR1 SGDLS and CDR2 YYNGEE. CDR3 nucleotides: TGTGCCAGCAGCGTAGGGGGCGCAACTAATGAAAAACTGTTTTTT. Translated, it gives CASSVGGATNEKLFF.

The CDR3 nucleotides read TGCGCCAGCAGGCCAGTGGGGGGAGAGCAGTACTTC. It translates to CASRPVGGEQYF. This chain links TRBV4-1 with TRBJ2-7, with D maybe TRBD2 (6 bases). The CDR3 is made up of 12 amino acids. Germline-derived CDR1 and CDR2 are MGHRA and YSYEKL. V was cut by 6 bases and J by 7 bases, with 13 bases left in between.

This sequence joins TRBV10-3 and TRBJ2-7; 9 bases map to TRBD2. V was pared by 8 bases and J by 4 bases, with 18 bases of the junction left unmatched. The CDR3 has 17 residues. Germline CDR1 is ENHRY and CDR2 is SYGVKD. The CDR3: CAIRNMMQREDEYEQYF. CDR3 DNA: TGTGCCATCCGAAATATGATGCAGCGGGAGGACGAGTACGAGCAGTACTTC.

V usage is TRBV18 and J usage is TRBJ2-7; 7 nucleotides match TRBD2. Unmatched junction bases numbered 4, after V lost 6 bases and J lost 2 bases. CDR3 size: 13 residues. The germline V gene encodes CDR1 KGHSH and CDR2 LQKENI. The CDR3 is CASSSGGTYEQYF. In DNA, the CDR3 is TGTGCCAGCTCCTCCGGGGGGACCTACGAGCAGTACTTC. The full variable domain, its missing parts supplied by reference TRBV18 and TRBJ2-7, is NAGVMQNPRHLVRRRGQEARLRCSPMKGHSHVYWYRQLPEEGLKFMVYLQKENIIDESGMPKERFSAEFPKEGPSILRIQQVVRGDSAAYFCASSSGGTYEQYFGPGTRLTVT.

J is TRBJ2-1 and V is TRBV9; the match to TRBD1 covers 9 bases. Trimming at V came to 4 bases and at J to 9 bases, leaving 14 bases not matched to a gene. CDR1 SGDLS and CDR2 YYNGEE come from the germline V gene. The CDR3 runs to 16 residues. The CDR3 sequence: CASSPTSGTGKSEQFF. In DNA form, the CDR3 reads TGTGCCAGCAGCCCAACCTCCGGGACAGGGAAAAGTGAGCAGTTCTTC.

As concerns this clone: This sample also contains other DNA sequences that code for the same CDR3. The rearrangement uses TRBV4-1 and TRBJ1-1, with 8 bases lining up with TRBD1. The length of the CDR3 is 16 residues. J lost 0 bases, V lost 2 bases, and 5 bases had no gene match. The germline CDR1 and CDR2 sequences are MGHRA and YSYEKL. For the CDR3, the DNA is TGCGCCAGCAGCCAACGACAGGGGAGCATGAACACTGAAGCTTTCTTT. It encodes CASSQRQGSMNTEAFF.

The chain recombines TRBV10-3 with TRBJ1-1; no firm D call. V was shortened by 5 bases and J by 3 bases, with 7 bases between the two germline ends. Germline V gene data show CDR1 as ENHRY and CDR2 as SYGVKD. This CDR3 is built from 12 residues. Here the CDR3 reads CAISPGDTEAFF. The CDR3 bases are TGTGCCATCAGTCCCGGGGACACTGAAGCTTTCTTT.

The gene calls are TRBV28 and TRBJ1-5, with 8 bases lining up with TRBD1. V lost 3 bases and J lost 5; bases outside the gene matches: 6. Germline CDR1 is MDHEN and CDR2 is SYDVKM. This CDR3 comprises 15 residues. DNA for the CDR3: TGTGCCAGCAGTTTTCCAGGGGGCATATATCAGCCCCAGCATTTT. This gives the protein CASSFPGGIYQPQHF.

The chain recombines TRBV30 with TRBJ2-7, with 10 bases fitting TRBD2. With V trimmed by 0 bases and J by 1 base, 3 bases remained unmatched. Germline CDR1 GTSNPN, CDR2 SVGIG (reference sequence). This CDR3 is built from 15 residues. The CDR3 DNA reads as TGTGCCTGGAGTGTTCGAGCGGGAGGGTCCTACGAGCAGTACTTC. It yields the protein CAWSVRAGGSYEQYF.

This chain links TRBV7-2 with TRBJ1-5; D uncertain. The CDR3 covers 13 residues. Germline CDR1 SGHTA, CDR2 FQGNSA. The germline V and J ends were trimmed by 1 base and 6 bases, with 7 bases remaining between them. The CDR3 nucleotides are TGTGCCAGCAGCTTAGGTCGGGGTCAGCCCCAGCATTTT. Encoded protein: CASSLGRGQPQHF.

This chain uses TRBV11-2 with TRBJ2-7; TRBD1 is a possible D gene (5 bases). Trimming left V 0 bases short and J 1 base short, with 7 bases between. Germline loops: CDR1 SGHAT, CDR2 FQNNGV. This CDR3 has 14 amino acids. The CDR3 is CASSLEWTSYEQYF. The CDR3, as DNA: TGTGCCAGCAGCTTAGAGTGGACATCCTACGAGCAGTACTTC.